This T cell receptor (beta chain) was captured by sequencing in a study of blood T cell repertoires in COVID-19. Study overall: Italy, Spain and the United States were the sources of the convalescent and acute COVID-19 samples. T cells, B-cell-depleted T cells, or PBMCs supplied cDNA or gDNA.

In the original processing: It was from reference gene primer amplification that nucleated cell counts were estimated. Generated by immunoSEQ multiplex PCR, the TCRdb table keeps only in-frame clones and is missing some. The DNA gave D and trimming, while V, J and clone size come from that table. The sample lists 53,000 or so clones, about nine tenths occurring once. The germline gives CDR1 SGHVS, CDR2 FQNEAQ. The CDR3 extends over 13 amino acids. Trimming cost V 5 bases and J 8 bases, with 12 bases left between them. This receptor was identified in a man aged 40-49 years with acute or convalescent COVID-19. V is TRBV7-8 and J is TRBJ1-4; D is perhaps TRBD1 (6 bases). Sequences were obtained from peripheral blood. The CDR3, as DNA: TGTGCCAGCAGCGAGGACAGTTGGGAAAAACTGTTTTTT. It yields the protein CASSEDSWEKLFF.